This T cell receptor (beta chain) comes out of a study of blood T cell repertoires in COVID-19. Study summary: In each case, the material was cDNA or gDNA derived from T cells, B-cell-depleted T cells, or PBMCs.

Some clones are missing from TCRdb's copy, which holds only in-frame ones; the method was immunoSEQ multiplex PCR. The repertoire has tens of thousands of clones, around 87% of them found once; the top ten carry roughly 8%. CDR1 is GTSNPN, CDR2 SVGIG, per germline (reference sequence). CDR3 length: 14 residues. Trimming removed 1 base from V and 11 bases from J, with 18 bases in between. The receptor comes from an elderly man with active or convalescent COVID-19. This sequence joins TRBV30 and TRBJ1-5; a possible D gene is TRBD1 (5 bases). Sequences were obtained from peripheral blood. For the CDR3, the DNA is TGTGCCTGGAGTGGACCCAGGGCGGTTCGAGCCCAGCATTTT. It codes for CAWSGPRAVRAQHF.